One and the same sample provided the 6 T cell receptor beta chains below, sequenced in a study of T cells in Graves' hyperthyroidism and ophthalmopathy. Amplification of TCR beta CDR3 regions used RNA as the template. Researchers ran a first-round RT-PCR on the TCR CDR3 using the HTBI primer set. Via MiXCR, TCRdb re-called the multiplex PCR reads, giving one row per CDR3 protein. Here the sample spans some 350,000 distinct CDR3 sequences, approximately 19% being singletons. Sequencing used blood. The origin of the receptors is a woman under 30 with Graves' hyperthyroidism.

This clonotype was picked up many times. The V call is TRBV20-1, the J call TRBJ2-7, with TRBD2 matching over 10 bases. V was clipped by 0 bases and J by 7 bases; unmatched bases: 6. This CDR3 has 14 residues. CDR1 is DFQATT, CDR2 SNEGSKA, per germline (reference sequence). CDR3 in DNA: TGCAGTGCTAGAGAACTAGCGGGGTCGGAGGAGCAGTACTTC. It is translated as CSARELAGSEEQYF.

Many counts were recorded for this clonotype. This chain uses TRBV7-8 with TRBJ2-7, with 11 bases fitting TRBD2. J lost 6 bases, V lost 0 bases, and 4 bases had no gene match. This CDR3 spans 15 amino acids. The germline CDR1 and CDR2 sequences are SGHVS and FQNEAQ. CDR3: CASSLAVLAGAEQYF. The DNA of the CDR3 is TGTGCCAGCAGCTTAGCTGTACTAGCGGGGGCCGAGCAGTACTTC.

This clonotype was found many times. The chain is built from TRBV6-2 or TRBV6-3 and TRBJ2-7; 11 bases are shared with TRBD2. The CDR3 has 14 residues. After removal of 2 bases from V and 3 bases from J, the junction contained 0 bases not matched to a gene. Per germline, CDR1 MNHEY and CDR2 SVGEGT. The CDR3 coding sequence is TGTGCCAGCAGTTACGGGACTAGCGGCTACGAGCAGTACTTC. This encodes CASSYGTSGYEQYF.

The genes are TRBV3-1 and TRBJ2-7; D possibly uses TRBD1 or TRBD2 (5 bases each). The germline CDR1 and CDR2 sequences are LGHDT and YNNKEL (reference sequence). CDR3 size: 13 residues. Trimming took off 6 bases at V and 5 bases at J, with 14 bases between the two ends. CDR3 sequence (DNA): TGTGCCAGCAGTCCAGGGACCGGGGACGAGCAGTACTTC. Its protein is CASSPGTGDEQYF.

This clonotype was recorded at least ten times. The chain employs TRBV11-2 and TRBJ2-7; no firm D call. Deletions cut 1 base from V and 4 bases from J, with 5 bases between. The CDR3 consists of 12 residues. The germline V gene has CDR1 SGHAT and CDR2 FQNNGV. The CDR3 loop reads CASSLVQYEQYF. The CDR3 coding sequence is TGTGCCAGCAGCTTAGTACAGTACGAGCAGTACTTC.

The chain uses TRBV6-1 and TRBJ2-5; perhaps TRBD1 as D (5 bases). Trimming removed 5 bases at V and 2 bases at J, with 15 bases between. The germline V gene has CDR1 MNHNS and CDR2 SASEGT. The CDR3 sequence is 15 residues long. CDR3 nucleotide sequence: TGTGCCAGCAGTCCCCTCTACAGGACACAAGAGACCCAGTACTTC. Protein sequence: CASSPLYRTQETQYF.